The entry below describes one TCR beta chain. The data were taken from a study of cytomegalovirus exposure and HLA in healthy donors. The germline CDR1 and CDR2 sequences are MNHEY and SMNVEV (reference sequence). The length of the CDR3 is 19 residues. V was clipped by 2 bases and J by 4 bases, with 21 bases between them. Amplification used 60 Vbeta primers and 13 Jbeta primers. Data came from immunoSEQ multiplex PCR; TCRdb stores just in-frame clones and leaves some out. The repertoire has over 95,000 clones, 70% to 80% of them found once; the top ten carry roughly 8%. Sequencing was carried out using PBMCs. This clonotype was obtained from a female donor in good health and CMV-seronegative. The chain carries TRBV27 and TRBJ2-6; D is possibly TRBD1 (6 bases). The CDR3 region has the DNA TGTGCCAGCAGTTTAACACAGGGCAGGCTCTCTCGGGGGGCCAACGTCCTGACTTTC. Protein sequence: CASSLTQGRLSRGANVLTF. Based on the CDR3 plus reference TRBV27 and TRBJ2-6, the full variable domain is EAQVTQNPRYLITVTGKKLTVTCSQNMNHEYMSWYRQDPGLGLRQIYYSMNVEVTDKGDVPEGYKVSRKEKRNFPLILESPSPNQTSLYFCASSLTQGRLSRGANVLTFGAGSRLTVL.